This TCR gamma chain was identified during a study of Vδ1+ human thymocytes. Study conclusions and caveats: Thymic TRG and TRD repertoires appeared highly polyclonal.

Sequences come from RNA converted to cDNA by reverse transcription. The CDR3 regions were amplified by multiplex PCR from V-gene primers to a constant-region primer. TCRdb re-called the multiplex PCR reads using CATT. The data contain 25,000 to 35,000 gamma-chain clones, around 18% of them singletons. Remarks on this clone: Its specificity is unknown. This may arise from a read error, as a much more abundant clone is one base away.

Germline lookup yields CDR1 GITISATS and CDR2 ISYDGTV (reference sequence). The CDR3 has 10 residues. The sequencing sample was made of Vdelta1+ gamma-delta thymocytes from the thymus. As for subset: FACS-sorted CD3+ TCRalphabeta- TCRVdelta1+ TCRVdelta2- thymocytes. The receptor was isolated from a boy under two years old who had congenital heart surgery. V is TRGV9 and J is TRGJ1 or TRGJ2. The CDR3 protein is CALWAVKKLF. The DNA of the CDR3 is TGTGCCTTGTGGGCGGTGAAGAAACTCTTT.